These 25 T cell receptor beta chains were all obtained from the same sample, sequenced in a study of T cell responses to AZD1222 COVID-19 vaccine. The table came from immunoSEQ multiplex PCR; TCRdb's copy has only in-frame clones and leaves some out. The sample yields about 160,000 clones, about 92% seen once. Specimen: peripheral blood, collected on day 0 of MenACWY control vaccination. Source of these receptors: an adult in good health.

CDR3 in amino acids: CASSLWEGTGVTEAFF. The CDR3 DNA reads as TGTGCCAGCAGTTTATGGGAAGGGACCGGAGTCACTGAAGCTTTCTTT. The genes are TRBV28 and TRBJ1-1; perhaps TRBD1 as D (5 bases). V lost 0 bases and J 4 bases, leaving 15 bases between the germline ends. Per the germline V gene, CDR1 is MDHEN and CDR2 is SYDVKM. There are 16 residues in the CDR3.

V and J are TRBV2 and TRBJ2-7; 10 bases fit TRBD1. The junction had 6 bases not matched to a gene; V was cut back by 8 bases and J by 2 bases. This CDR3 has 14 residues. Germline CDR1 is SNHLY and CDR2 is FYNNEI. The CDR3 protein is CASLTGTGAYEQYF. CDR3 sequence (DNA): TGTGCCAGCCTCACCGGGACAGGGGCCTACGAGCAGTACTTC. The entire variable domain, with the rest obtained from reference TRBV2 and TRBJ2-7, is as follows: EPEVTQTPSHQVTQMGQEVILRCVPISNHLYFYWYRQILGQKVEFLVSFYNNEISEKSEIFDDQFSVERPDGSNFTLKIRSTKLEDSAMYFCASLTGTGAYEQYFGPGTRLTVT.

The rearrangement uses TRBV7-2 and TRBJ1-5, with 9 bases fitting TRBD1. Germline V gene sequence: CDR1 SGHTA, CDR2 FQGNSA. V lost 1 base and J lost 1; bases outside the gene matches: 8. CDR3 length: 18 amino acids. The CDR3 bases are TGTGCCAGCAGCTTAGTAGGGACAGGGAAGGGCAGCAATCAGCCCCAGCATTTT. Translated, it gives CASSLVGTGKGSNQPQHF.

This chain joins TRBV15 and TRBJ1-1, with D perhaps matching TRBD1 (6 bases). This CDR3 has 19 residues. Germline-derived CDR1 and CDR2 are LNHNV and YYDKDF (reference sequence). Trimming cost V 1 base and J 3 bases, with 24 bases left between them. CDR3 in DNA: TGTGCCACCAGCAGAGCCGTCAGGGGACTCCGGGGGGTCTACACTGAAGCTTTCTTT. Translation gives CATSRAVRGLRGVYTEAFF.

The rearrangement links TRBV19 to TRBJ2-4, with D hard to call. Germline values: CDR1 LNHDA, CDR2 SQIVND (reference sequence). V was trimmed by 3 bases and J by 7 bases, leaving 13 bases between them. The CDR3 sequence is 14 residues long. The CDR3 bases are TGTGCCAGTAGTATTCCCATGTTGGGGAACATTCAGTACTTC. Residues: CASSIPMLGNIQYF. The complete variable domain, with remaining parts taken from reference TRBV19 and TRBJ2-4, reads DGGITQSPKYLFRKEGQNVTLSCEQNLNHDAMYWYRQDPGQGLRLIYYSQIVNDFQKGDIAEGYSVSREKKESFPLTVTSAQKNPTAFYLCASSIPMLGNIQYFGAGTRLSVL.

The chain employs TRBV29-1 and TRBJ2-1, with a tentative D call TRBD2 (7 bases). V lost 2 bases and J 0 bases, leaving 17 bases between the germline ends. Germline CDR1 reads SQVTM; CDR2 reads ANQGSEA. The CDR3 contains 17 residues. This CDR3 reads CSVERARGPLSYNEQFF. CDR3 bases: TGCAGCGTTGAACGCGCGCGGGGGCCCCTCTCCTACAATGAGCAGTTCTTC.

The rearrangement joins TRBV4-2 to TRBJ2-7; D ambiguous. The CDR3 runs 13 residues. Looked up from germline, CDR1 is LGHNA and CDR2 is YNFKEQ. Deletions cut 5 bases from V and 4 bases from J, with 12 bases between. In DNA, the CDR3 is TGTGCCAGCAGCGAAACGGTCTTTTACGAGCAGTACTTC. Translation gives CASSETVFYEQYF.

V usage is TRBV30 and J usage is TRBJ1-4, with TRBD1 matching 8 bases. This CDR3 is built from 14 residues. CDR1 and CDR2 (germline): GTSNPN, SVGIG (reference sequence). After removal of 3 bases from V and 8 bases from J, the junction contained 8 bases not matched to a gene. CDR3 DNA: TGTGCCTGGAGGGGACAGGTCGGGAGAGAAAAACTGTTTTTT. This encodes CAWRGQVGREKLFF.

V is TRBV29-1 and J is TRBJ2-7, with TRBD2 identical over 9 bases. The V segment lost 6 bases and the J segment 6 bases; nucleotides outside the gene matches: 9. The CDR3 is 13 residues long. Germline CDR1 is SQVTM and CDR2 is ANQGSEA. The CDR3: CSVSSGMRSEQYF. CDR3 bases: TGCAGCGTATCTAGCGGGATGAGGAGCGAGCAGTACTTC.

This clone was counted between two and nine times. The chain combines TRBV18 with TRBJ2-1; D is uncertain. Germline-derived CDR1 and CDR2 are KGHSH and LQKENI. This CDR3 is 13 amino acids long. The V end lost 2 bases, the J end lost 10 bases, and 12 bases lay between the germline ends. CDR3 protein: CASSPGSATEQFF. The CDR3 nucleotides read TGTGCCAGCTCACCAGGGTCGGCTACCGAGCAGTTCTTC. Variable domain in full (rest from reference TRBV18 and TRBJ2-1): NAGVMQNPRHLVRRRGQEARLRCSPMKGHSHVYWYRQLPEEGLKFMVYLQKENIIDESGMPKERFSAEFPKEGPSILRIQQVVRGDSAAYFCASSPGSATEQFFGPGTRLTVL.

The CDR3 nucleotides are TGTGCCACCAGGGCAGGTTGGAATCAGCCCCAGCATTTT. Its translation: CATRAGWNQPQHF. The genes are TRBV24-1 and TRBJ1-5; D is unresolved. The CDR3 length is 13 residues. Germline assignment: CDR1 KGHDR and CDR2 SFDVKD. V lost 7 bases to trimming and J lost 4 bases, with 10 bases between them.

The V and J genes are TRBV4-3 and TRBJ1-4; D is perhaps TRBD1 (5 bases). The CDR3 has 16 amino acids. The V gene's germline CDR1 is LGHNA and CDR2 YSLEER. Trimming cost V 1 base and J 7 bases, with 16 bases left between them. The CDR3 sequence: CASSQGGGGYREKLFF. The CDR3 DNA is TGCGCCAGCAGCCAAGGGGGCGGGGGGTACCGTGAAAAACTGTTTTTT.

The chain couples TRBV7-2 to TRBJ1-4, with 8 bases identical to TRBD1. Germline V lookup: CDR1 SGHTA, CDR2 FQGNSA. The CDR3 extends over 14 amino acids. Losses at the gene ends were 5 bases for V and 8 bases for J; bases not matched to a gene: 7. CDR3 sequence: CASSPRTGSEKLFF. The DNA of the CDR3 is TGTGCCAGCAGCCCACGGACAGGGAGCGAAAAACTGTTTTTT.

J is TRBJ1-2 and V is TRBV7-9; D uncertain. Per the germline V gene, CDR1 is SEHNR and CDR2 is FQNEAQ (reference sequence). V was trimmed by 2 bases and J by 7 bases, leaving 17 bases between them. The CDR3 runs to 15 residues. The CDR3 DNA sequence: TGTGCCAGCAGCTTAACTGAACCTAGGATGGCTGGCTACACCTTC. Translated, it gives CASSLTEPRMAGYTF.

The chain is built from TRBV12-3 or TRBV12-4 and TRBJ1-2; D remains ambiguous. The CDR3 covers 12 residues. V gave up 1 base and J gave up 8 bases, with 8 bases separating them. CDR3: CASSLGGWGYTF. Here the CDR3 DNA reads TGTGCCAGCAGTTTAGGCGGGTGGGGCTACACCTTC.

The CDR3 reads CASSQNGLVSSYNEQFF. In DNA, the CDR3 is TGTGCCAGCAGCCAAAACGGGCTAGTGAGTTCCTACAATGAGCAGTTCTTC. The chain is built from TRBV4-2 and TRBJ2-1; D remains unclear. Per germline, CDR1 LGHNA and CDR2 YNFKEQ. Trimming removed 2 bases at V and 1 base at J, with 15 bases between. The CDR3 totals 17 residues.

V gene TRBV12-5 combines with J gene TRBJ2-2; 7 nucleotides agree with TRBD1. The germline V gene has CDR1 LGHNT and CDR2 FRNRAP. V lost 2 bases and J lost 3; bases outside the gene matches: 9. The CDR3 consists of 17 residues. CDR3 amino acids: CASGLNRGVYDTGELFF. CDR3 in DNA: TGTGCTAGTGGTTTGAACAGGGGAGTTTACGACACCGGGGAGCTGTTTTTT.

V usage is TRBV7-9 and J usage is TRBJ2-7, with 8 bases matching TRBD2. The V and J ends lost 4 bases and 1 base, in that order; junction bases with no gene match: 12. There are 17 residues in the CDR3. Per the germline V gene, CDR1 is SEHNR and CDR2 is FQNEAQ (reference sequence). The CDR3 here is CASSSPPRLAQSYEQYF. CDR3 sequence (DNA): TGTGCCAGCAGCTCACCTCCTCGACTAGCGCAGTCCTACGAGCAGTACTTC.

This chain joins TRBV4-3 and TRBJ1-2; D is undetermined. The V end lost 1 base, the J end lost 2 bases, and 5 bases lay between the germline ends. CDR3 size: 13 residues. Germline V gives CDR1 LGHNA, CDR2 YSLEER. CDR3 nucleotide sequence: TGCGCCAGCAGCCAAGTCAGGAACTATGGCTACACCTTC. It yields the protein CASSQVRNYGYTF.

The rearrangement uses TRBV16 and TRBJ1-2; 12 positions agree with TRBD1. The CDR3 is 18 amino acids. From germline, CDR1 is KGHSY and CDR2 FQNENV. The V gene end was trimmed by 4 bases and the J gene end by 6 bases; junction bases not matched to a gene: 15. The CDR3 nucleotides read TGTGCCAGCAGCCTATTTAAAAGACCGGGACAGGGGGCAGATGGCTACACCTTC. Translated, it gives CASSLFKRPGQGADGYTF.

The chain recombines TRBV7-2 with TRBJ2-3; no clear D. In germline, CDR1 is SGHTA, CDR2 FQGNSA. Trimming shortened V by 5 bases and J by 5 bases, and 11 bases separated the two germline ends. This CDR3 comprises 13 residues. In DNA form, the CDR3 reads TGTGCCAGCAGCACCGGGCCTGGAGATACGCAGTATTTT. This gives the protein CASSTGPGDTQYF.

This chain joins TRBV6-6 and TRBJ1-1; perhaps TRBD1 as D (5 bases). Germline V CDR1 and CDR2: MNHNY, SVGAGI (reference sequence). The length of the CDR3 is 11 residues. The V end was cut by 4 bases, the J end by 6 bases, with 6 bases between. CDR3 nucleotide sequence: TGTGCCAGCAGTTGGGGGTCTGAAGCTTTCTTT. It yields the protein CASSWGSEAFF.

The V call is TRBV21-1, the J call TRBJ2-4. TRBV21-1 is a listed pseudogene. CDR3 length equals 15 residues. CDR3 in amino acids: CASSKGDYSKNIQYF. CDR3 in DNA: TGTGCCAGCAGCAAAGGGGATTACTCCAAAAACATTCAGTACTTC.

This chain uses TRBV5-6 with TRBJ2-7, with D tentatively TRBD1 (6 bases). Germline V gene data show CDR1 as SGHDT and CDR2 as YYEEEE. Deletions cut 7 bases from V and 3 bases from J, with 14 bases between. The CDR3 is 13 amino acids. CDR3 bases: TGTGCCAGCGCCGGACAGCTTGTCTACGAGCAGTACTTC. Translated, it gives CASAGQLVYEQYF.

This clone was seen a few times. The rearrangement joins TRBV5-4 to TRBJ1-4; D gene ambiguous. This CDR3 is built from 13 residues. V gave up 5 bases and J gave up 8 bases, with 13 bases separating them. CDR1 and CDR2 (germline): SGHNT, YYREEE (reference sequence). The CDR3 sequence: CASSGGPGEKLFF. In DNA, the CDR3 is TGTGCCAGCAGTGGCGGGCCCGGCGAAAAACTGTTTTTT.